The source of this TCR beta chain is a study of regulatory T cells in long-lasting Graves disease. General study results and limits: The researchers studied only peripheral blood, not thyroid tissue. Persistent disease was characterized by preferential usage of TRBV28, TRBJ1-2 and TRBJ2-5.

TCR beta libraries were built with iRepertoire HTBI primers and Arm-PCR of CDR3 regions. TCRdb reprocessed the multiplex PCR reads with MiXCR, giving one entry per CDR3 protein. This table has 650,000 to 700,000 distinct CDR3 sequences, about 30% appearing once. Concerning this clonotype itself: What it recognizes is unknown.

Time point specified: persistent/refractory GD, antithyroid drugs over 5 years with positive TRAb. Extracted PBMC RNA gave rise to the TCR library. Looked up from germline, CDR1 is LNHDA and CDR2 is SQIVND (reference sequence). This CDR3 has 14 residues. With 3 bases removed from V and 1 base from J, the gap between germline ends came to 9 bases. The chain links TRBV19 to TRBJ1-1, with unresolved D. This material consisted of peripheral blood mononuclear cells (PBMCs), taken when the disease was refractory, from a patient treated with antithyroid drugs. The TCR sequence derives from a female donor with Graves disease. The CDR3 bases are TGTGCCAGTAGTATGGGCAGGAAGAACACTGAAGCTTTCTTT. Residues: CASSMGRKNTEAFF. Complete variable domain (other parts from reference TRBV19 and TRBJ1-1): DGGITQSPKYLFRKEGQNVTLSCEQNLNHDAMYWYRQDPGQGLRLIYYSQIVNDFQKGDIAEGYSVSREKKESFPLTVTSAQKNPTAFYLCASSMGRKNTEAFFGQGTRLTVV.